The rows below give T cell receptor beta chains drawn from one sample of a study of cytomegalovirus exposure and HLA in healthy donors. The protocol was immunoSEQ multiplex PCR, while the TCRdb copy is restricted to in-frame clones and leaves out a portion. The profile shows some 180,000 clones, approximately 80% of them singletons. The sample was PBMCs. The receptors stem from a man aged 18 to 29 in good health and CMV-seronegative. Each CDR3 is given with its conserved first and last residue. Each record gives: CDR3 protein, J gene, V gene, CDR3 length.

CASRDRVKVTF | TRBJ1-2 | TRBV2 | 11
CASSVHMNTGELFF | TRBJ2-2 | TRBV9 | 14
CASSMTGTSYEQYF | - | TRBV9 | 14
CAISESGKAGGRSNQPQHF | TRBJ1-5 | TRBV10-3 | 19
CASSVAPGQGGYTF | TRBJ1-2 | TRBV9 | 14
CASSGGSSNEKLFF | TRBJ1-4 | TRBV28 | 14
CASSLVLAGTTDTQYF | TRBJ2-3 | TRBV5-1 | 16
CASSKREGRADPYEQYF | TRBJ2-7 | TRBV2 | 17
CASSAGGRNTEAFF | TRBJ1-1 | TRBV7-9 | 14
CASRIDWETQYF | TRBJ2-5 | TRBV2 | 12
CAWRVDTGFSYEQYF | TRBJ2-7 | TRBV30 | 15
CASSFLQGDGYTF | TRBJ1-2 | TRBV7-2 | 13
CASSALLGGSETQYF | TRBJ2-5 | TRBV5-1 | 15
CAWSPGETQYF | TRBJ2-5 | TRBV30 | 11
CASSVGTGGDQPQHF | TRBJ1-5 | TRBV6-4 | 15
CASSLNAARGSNTEAFF | TRBJ1-1 | TRBV7-3 | 17
CASSPGLAMPYEQYF | TRBJ2-7 | TRBV5-1 | 15
CASSRGQGIRYGYTF | TRBJ1-2 | TRBV7-9 | 15
CASSLDRRNQPQHF | TRBJ1-5 | TRBV2 | 14
CASRAPGTGSYEQYF | TRBJ2-7 | TRBV6-5 | 15
CASSRRQGNGNSPLHF | TRBJ1-6 | TRBV27 | 16
CASGGVYEQYF | TRBJ2-7 | TRBV6-5 | 11
CASVTTISTTTNYGYTF | TRBJ1-2 | TRBV28 | 17
CASSAMTWGGGQPQHF | TRBJ1-5 | TRBV2 | 16
CASSYGGRGELFF | TRBJ2-2 | TRBV7-9 | 13
CASRTRTYGTQNNQPQHF | TRBJ1-5 | TRBV23-1 | 18
CASRGLGNTIYF | TRBJ1-3 | TRBV2 | 12
CASSIRTSGGFTGELFF | TRBJ2-2 | TRBV19 | 17
CASDGGETQYF | TRBJ2-5 | TRBV2 | 11